This T cell receptor (beta chain) derives from a study of PD-L1 blockade in urothelial cancer. Turning to the study itself: When blood samples were assessed, the median T cell count was some 150,000.

Here immunoSEQ multiplex PCR was the method, and the copy in TCRdb shows in-frame clones only, minus some. The data hold about 74,000 clones, with roughly 84% observed a single time. V was trimmed by 2 bases and J by 2 bases, leaving 11 bases between them. Germline CDR1 is SEHNR and CDR2 is FQNEAQ (reference sequence). The CDR3 spans 15 residues. Sequencing was performed on PBMCs, taken around atezolizumab (anti-PD-L1) treatment. The gene calls are TRBV7-9 and TRBJ2-3, with a possible D match to TRBD2 (6 bases). The receptor's source is a man aged 65 to 79 with urothelial cancer. The CDR3 sequence: CASSLTGETTDTQYF. The CDR3 DNA reads as TGTGCCAGCAGCTTAACGGGGGAAACCACAGATACGCAGTATTTT.